This T cell receptor (beta chain) was recovered during a study of memory CD4+ T cells and cytomegalovirus serostatus. The overall study: Healthy Belgian adult donors included about nine CMV-positive and some 25 CMV-negative people.

The sort gate was single viable CD3+CD4+CD8-CD45RO+ cells for memory CD4+ T cells. CMV serostatus came from serum IgG against pp150, pp28, p38, p52. The CDR3 has 15 amino acids. Germline trimming cut 4 bases from V and 6 bases from J; bases unmatched to any gene: 13. Germline CDR1 is SGHDT and CDR2 is YYEEEE. Findings and limits, study-wide: About 40% of the roughly 160 known CMV-associated TCRbeta sequences appeared in CD4+ memory. Suggested: most of the CMV-linked TCR signature lies in CD4+ memory cells.

Sequencing used immunoSEQ multiplex PCR; TCRdb keeps in-frame clones, though not all of them. This table holds some 95,000 clones, about four fifths found once. With respect to this clone: The antigen remains unidentified.

This TCR came from an adult in good health and CMV-seropositive. V and J are TRBV5-6 and TRBJ2-7, with TRBD1 matching 7 bases. The sample taken for sequencing was memory CD4+ T cells from blood. The CDR3 DNA reads as TGTGCCAGCAGCCGACTCGGGACAGCCAGCCTCGAGCAGTACTTC. Residues: CASSRLGTASLEQYF. The entire variable domain, with the rest obtained from reference TRBV5-6 and TRBJ2-7, is as follows: DAGVTQSPTHLIKTRGQQVTLRCSPKSGHDTVSWYQQALGQGPQFIFQYYEEEERQRGNFPDRFSGHQFPNYSSELNVNALLLGDSALYLCASSRLGTASLEQYFGPGTRLTVT.